Below, 17 T cell receptor beta chains from the same sample are listed, as sequenced in a study of T cells after yellow fever vaccination. TCRdb re-called the 5' RACE reads through MiXCR, storing one row per CDR3 protein. Here the sample spans about 300,000 distinct CDR3 sequences, 8.7% being singletons. Here the sequenced sample was CD4+ T cells sorted from PBMCs, taken 5 days after the yellow fever booster vaccination. The receptor set was obtained from a man aged 18 to 29 who received the YFV17D yellow fever vaccine.

The chain is built from TRBV6-5 and TRBJ2-3; tentatively, D is TRBD1 or TRBD2 (6 bases each). The CDR3 totals 15 residues. Germline-derived CDR1 and CDR2 are MNHEY and SVGAGI. V was clipped by 2 bases and J by 4 bases, with 13 bases between them. The chain's CDR3 is CASSYGGGFPDTQYF. For the CDR3, the DNA is TGTGCCAGCAGTTACGGAGGGGGATTCCCAGATACGCAGTATTTT.

The chain is built from TRBV9 and TRBJ1-1; D uncertain. The germline V gene has CDR1 SGDLS and CDR2 YYNGEE. V was pared by 0 bases and J by 3 bases, with 6 bases between. The CDR3 consists of 13 residues. The CDR3 bases are TGTGCCAGCAGCGTAGAAGTGTACACTGAAGCTTTCTTT. Translation: CASSVEVYTEAFF.

The chain is built from TRBV4-2 and TRBJ1-2; tentatively, D is TRBD1 (5 bases). The V gene lost 0 bases and the J gene lost 4 bases, with 12 bases spanning the gap. The germline V gene has CDR1 LGHNA and CDR2 YNFKEQ. The CDR3 contains 15 residues. In DNA form, the CDR3 reads TGTGCCAGCAGCCAAGATCCTGGGGGTACCTATGGCTACACCTTC. It yields the protein CASSQDPGGTYGYTF.

V usage is TRBV6-2 or TRBV6-3 and J usage is TRBJ1-5; 7 bases are shared with TRBD1. CDR3 length: 16 residues. In germline, CDR1 is MNHEY, CDR2 SVGEGT. Germline trimming cut 6 bases from V and 0 bases from J; bases unmatched to any gene: 8. CDR3 DNA sequence: TGTGCCAGCAGCACTAATAGGGACAGTAGCAATCAGCCCCAGCATTTT. This encodes CASSTNRDSSNQPQHF.

This chain links TRBV7-2 with TRBJ2-7, with D hard to call. This CDR3 comprises 15 residues. Trimming took off 1 base at V and 4 bases at J, with 14 bases between the two ends. From germline, CDR1 is SGHTA and CDR2 FQGNSA. CDR3 nucleotides: TGTGCCAGCAGCTTAGATTTCTGGCAGGATTACGAGCAGTACGTC. It encodes CASSLDFWQDYEQYV.

This clonotype has a count of ten or more. The chain uses TRBV3-1 and TRBJ2-4; a possible D gene is TRBD2 (6 bases). The CDR3 is made up of 15 amino acids. Germline lookup yields CDR1 LGHDT and CDR2 YNNKEL (reference sequence). Trimming cost V 3 bases and J 7 bases, with 16 bases left between them. The DNA of the CDR3 is TGTGCCAGCAGCCAGTCCGCTGCCGGAGGGAACATTCAGTACTTC. Encoded protein: CASSQSAAGGNIQYF.

The V call is TRBV24-1, the J call TRBJ1-5; D not resolved. The CDR3 is 12 residues long. The V gene lost 0 bases and the J gene lost 7 bases, with 3 bases spanning the gap. Germline CDR1 and CDR2: KGHDR and SFDVKD. The chain's CDR3 is CATSDLNQPQHF. The CDR3 DNA sequence: TGTGCCACCAGTGATTTGAACCAGCCCCAGCATTTT.

This clonotype showed up just a few times. CDR3 nucleotides: TGTGCCAGCAGCTTATTAGGCCTTGGCTACACCTTC. This codes for CASSLLGLGYTF. The chain employs TRBV7-2 and TRBJ1-2; D not resolved. The CDR3 loop spans 12 amino acids. In germline, CDR1 is SGHTA, CDR2 FQGNSA. V lost 2 bases, J lost 7 bases, and 8 bases lay in between.

The chain employs TRBV5-4 and TRBJ2-5, with 10 bases identical to TRBD1. The V gene's germline CDR1 is SGHNT and CDR2 YYREEE (reference sequence). This CDR3 spans 15 amino acids. The V and J ends lost 3 bases and 3 bases, in that order; junction bases with no gene match: 5. The CDR3 loop reads CASSSGQGREETQYF. Written as DNA, the CDR3 is TGTGCCAGCAGCTCGGGACAGGGGAGAGAAGAGACCCAGTACTTC. The whole variable domain, remainder taken from reference TRBV5-4 and TRBJ2-5, is ETGVTQSPTHLIKTRGQQVTLRCSSQSGHNTVSWYQQALGQGPQFIFQYYREEENGRGNFPPRFSGLQFPNYSSELNVNALELDDSALYLCASSSGQGREETQYFGPGTRLLVL.

This sequence joins TRBV9 and TRBJ1-1, with TRBD1 matching 7 bases. V dropped 4 bases and J dropped 3; count of bases not matched to a gene: 6. This CDR3 spans 14 amino acids. CDR1 is SGDLS and CDR2 is YYNGEE in the germline V gene. In DNA form, the CDR3 reads TGTGCCAGCAGCCCCCGGGACAGCTACACTGAAGCTTTCTTT. It translates to CASSPRDSYTEAFF.

The chain recombines TRBV4-3 with TRBJ1-1, with D perhaps matching TRBD1 (6 bases). The CDR3 consists of 15 residues. V dropped 3 bases and J dropped 1 base, with 12 bases sitting between them. Germline V gives CDR1 LGHNA, CDR2 YSLEER. The CDR3 sequence is CASSHLDRRNTEAFF. In DNA form, the CDR3 reads TGCGCCAGCAGCCACTTAGACAGGAGGAACACTGAAGCTTTCTTT.

V usage is TRBV18 and J usage is TRBJ2-5, with TRBD1 as a possible D gene (6 bases). The length of the CDR3 is 15 residues. The germline CDR1 and CDR2 sequences are KGHSH and LQKENI. Trimming pared 1 base from V and 4 bases from J, leaving 13 bases between. The CDR3, as DNA: TGTGCCAGCTCACCACTGGACAGCGTCGGAGAGACCCAGTACTTC. Protein: CASSPLDSVGETQYF. The full variable domain, rest sourced from reference TRBV18 and TRBJ2-5, is NAGVMQNPRHLVRRRGQEARLRCSPMKGHSHVYWYRQLPEEGLKFMVYLQKENIIDESGMPKERFSAEFPKEGPSILRIQQVVRGDSAAYFCASSPLDSVGETQYFGPGTRLLVL.

This clonotype has just a few counts. The chain links TRBV7-2 to TRBJ1-2; no definite D call. V lost 3 bases and J 4 bases, leaving 15 bases between the germline ends. Germline lookup yields CDR1 SGHTA and CDR2 FQGNSA. The CDR3 covers 15 residues. CDR3 nucleotides: TGTGCCAGCAGCTTTGGGCAGGTCAACATCTATGGCTACACCTTC. As protein: CASSFGQVNIYGYTF.

This clonotype was counted at least ten times. The junction departs from the called germline gene at one end, perhaps through a read error. The CDR3 bases are TGTGCCAGCAGCCTTGACAGCACTCAGCCCCAGCATTTT. Protein product: CASSLDSTQPQHF. The chain joins TRBV6-4 to TRBJ1-5; D may be TRBD1 (5 bases). CDR1 and CDR2 from the germline V gene are MRHNA and SNTAGT. This CDR3 is built from 13 residues.

This clonotype was detected ten times or more. This sequence joins TRBV7-2 and TRBJ2-5; D is undetermined. Germline CDR1 SGHTA, CDR2 FQGNSA. The CDR3 is 13 residues long. With 0 bases removed from V and 2 bases from J, the gap between germline ends came to 4 bases. CDR3 nucleotide sequence: TGTGCCAGCAGCTTAGCGACTCAAGAGACCCAGTACTTC. Its translation: CASSLATQETQYF.

This clonotype was seen more than once but under ten times. The chain couples TRBV19 to TRBJ1-5; D perhaps matches TRBD1 (5 bases). The CDR3 is 17 amino acids. Per the germline V gene, CDR1 is LNHDA and CDR2 is SQIVND (reference sequence). V lost 3 bases, J lost 7 bases, and 22 bases lay in between. Written as DNA, the CDR3 is TGTGCCAGTAGTATTCGGGCGGACAAGAAGACCGGCCAGCCCCAGCATTTT. It translates to CASSIRADKKTGQPQHF.

A few counts support this clonotype. The chain links TRBV28 to TRBJ2-6; 7 nucleotides agree with TRBD1. The CDR3 covers 14 residues. Germline trimming cut 7 bases from V and 1 base from J; bases unmatched to any gene: 1. Germline lookup yields CDR1 MDHEN and CDR2 SYDVKM. The chain's CDR3 is CASNRGSGANVLTF. CDR3 nucleotides: TGTGCCAGCAACAGGGGATCTGGGGCCAACGTCCTGACTTTC.